This TCR beta chain originates from a study of post-analysis software for immune sequencing data. Findings of the study overall: With F measure, samples from one preparation batch clustered together strongly. Four or five TRBV segments were more frequent in patients than controls; TRBV5-6, TRBV5-1 and TRBV20-1 belonged to this group.

Turning to this clonotype: Antigen unknown.

The CDR3 is made up of 17 amino acids. Germline V gene sequence: CDR1 MNHEY, CDR2 SVGEGT. V lost 5 bases to trimming and J lost 8 bases; unmatched junction nucleotides: 12. The library was made from cDNA and included unique molecular identifiers. One entry per CDR3 protein results from TCRdb running MiXCR on the PCR reads. The profile shows roughly 800,000 distinct CDR3 sequences, about 32% of them singletons. The chain joins TRBV6-2 or TRBV6-3 to TRBJ2-1; 13 bases fit TRBD2. This clonotype was obtained from a girl aged 5-17 years with multiple sclerosis. Input material: blood. Here the CDR3 reads CASSPIGLAGVWYEQFF. CDR3 nucleotide sequence: TGTGCCAGCAGTCCTATAGGACTAGCGGGAGTTTGGTATGAGCAGTTCTTC.